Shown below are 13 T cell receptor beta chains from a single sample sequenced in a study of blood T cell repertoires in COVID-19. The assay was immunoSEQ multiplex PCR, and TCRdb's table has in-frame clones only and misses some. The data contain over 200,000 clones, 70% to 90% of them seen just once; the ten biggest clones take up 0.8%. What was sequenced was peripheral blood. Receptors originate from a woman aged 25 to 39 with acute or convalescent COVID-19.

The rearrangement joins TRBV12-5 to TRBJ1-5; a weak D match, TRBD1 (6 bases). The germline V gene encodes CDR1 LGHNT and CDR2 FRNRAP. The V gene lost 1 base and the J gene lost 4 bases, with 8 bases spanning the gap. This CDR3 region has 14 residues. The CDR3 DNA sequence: TGTGCTAGTGGTTTGGAACAGGGAAATCAGCCCCAGCATTTT. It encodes CASGLEQGNQPQHF.

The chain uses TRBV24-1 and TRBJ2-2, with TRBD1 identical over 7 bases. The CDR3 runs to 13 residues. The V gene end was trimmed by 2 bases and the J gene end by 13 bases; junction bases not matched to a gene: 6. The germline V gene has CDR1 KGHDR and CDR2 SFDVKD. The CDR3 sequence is CATSDWKTGRLFF. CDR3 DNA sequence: TGTGCCACCAGTGATTGGAAGACAGGGAGGCTGTTTTTT.

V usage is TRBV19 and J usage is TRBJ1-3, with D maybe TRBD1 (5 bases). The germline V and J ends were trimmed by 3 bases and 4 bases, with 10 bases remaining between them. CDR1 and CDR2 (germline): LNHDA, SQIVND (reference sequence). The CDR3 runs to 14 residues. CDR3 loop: CASSMGGDGNTIYF. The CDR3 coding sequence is TGTGCCAGTAGTATGGGGGGTGACGGAAACACCATATATTTT.

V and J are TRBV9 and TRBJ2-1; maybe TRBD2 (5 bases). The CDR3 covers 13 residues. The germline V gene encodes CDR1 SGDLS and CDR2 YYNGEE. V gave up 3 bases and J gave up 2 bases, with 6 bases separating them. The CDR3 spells CASSEGAYNEQFF. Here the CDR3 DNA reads TGTGCCAGCAGCGAGGGAGCCTACAATGAGCAGTTCTTC.

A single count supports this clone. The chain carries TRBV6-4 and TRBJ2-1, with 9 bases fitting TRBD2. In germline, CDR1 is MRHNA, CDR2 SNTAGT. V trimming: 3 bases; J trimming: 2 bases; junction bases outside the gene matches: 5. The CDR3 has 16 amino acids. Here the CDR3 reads CASSESLAGAYNEQFF. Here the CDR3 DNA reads TGTGCCAGCAGTGAATCCTTAGCGGGGGCCTACAATGAGCAGTTCTTC.

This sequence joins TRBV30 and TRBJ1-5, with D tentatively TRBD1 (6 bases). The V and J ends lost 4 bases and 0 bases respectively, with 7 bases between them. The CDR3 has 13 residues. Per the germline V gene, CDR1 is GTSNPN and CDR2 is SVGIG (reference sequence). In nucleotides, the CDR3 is TGTGCCTGGATGGGGGCTAGCAATCAGCCCCAGCATTTT. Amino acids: CAWMGASNQPQHF.

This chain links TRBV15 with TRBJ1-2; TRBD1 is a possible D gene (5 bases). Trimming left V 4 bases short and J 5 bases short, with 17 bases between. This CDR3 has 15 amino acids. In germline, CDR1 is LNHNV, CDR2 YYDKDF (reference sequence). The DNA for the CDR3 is TGTGCCACCAGCAACGGCATAGGGGTCGAGTATGGCTACACCTTC. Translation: CATSNGIGVEYGYTF. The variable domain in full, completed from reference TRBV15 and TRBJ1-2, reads DAMVIQNPRYQVTQFGKPVTLSCSQTLNHNVMYWYQQKSSQAPKLLFHYYDKDFNNEADTPDNFQSRRPNTSFCFLDIRSPGLGDTAMYLCATSNGIGVEYGYTFGSGTRLTVV.

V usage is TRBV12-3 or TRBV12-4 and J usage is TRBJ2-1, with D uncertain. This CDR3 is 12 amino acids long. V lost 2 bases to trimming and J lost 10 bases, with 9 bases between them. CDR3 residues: CASSLPSFEQFF. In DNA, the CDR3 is TGTGCCAGCAGTTTACCGTCCTTCGAGCAGTTCTTC.

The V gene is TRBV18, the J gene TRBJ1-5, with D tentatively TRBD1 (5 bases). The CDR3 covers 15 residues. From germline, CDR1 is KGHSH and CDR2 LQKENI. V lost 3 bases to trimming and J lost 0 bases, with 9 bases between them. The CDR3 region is CASSPGLNSNQPQHF. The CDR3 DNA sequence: TGTGCCAGCTCACCGGGACTAAATAGCAATCAGCCCCAGCATTTT.

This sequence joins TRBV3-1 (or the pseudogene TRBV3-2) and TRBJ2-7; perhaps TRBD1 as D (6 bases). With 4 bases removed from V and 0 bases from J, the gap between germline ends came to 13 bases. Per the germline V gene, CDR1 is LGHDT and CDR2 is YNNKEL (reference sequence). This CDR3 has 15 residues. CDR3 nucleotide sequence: TGTGCCAGCAGCCCGGCAGGGGTTCCCTCCTACGAGCAGTACTTC. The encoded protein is CASSPAGVPSYEQYF.

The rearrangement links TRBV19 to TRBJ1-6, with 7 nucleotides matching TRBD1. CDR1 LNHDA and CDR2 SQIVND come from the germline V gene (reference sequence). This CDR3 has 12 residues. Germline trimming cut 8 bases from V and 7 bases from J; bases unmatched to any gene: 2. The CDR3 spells CASGTANSPLHF. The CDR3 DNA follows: TGTGCCAGTGGGACAGCAAATTCACCCCTCCACTTT.

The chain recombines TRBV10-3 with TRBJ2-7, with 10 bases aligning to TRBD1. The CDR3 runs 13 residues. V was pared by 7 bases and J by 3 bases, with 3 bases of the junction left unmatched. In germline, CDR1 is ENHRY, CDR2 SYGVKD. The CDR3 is CAIKGDRGYEQYF. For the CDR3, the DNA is TGTGCCATCAAGGGGGACAGGGGCTACGAGCAGTACTTC.

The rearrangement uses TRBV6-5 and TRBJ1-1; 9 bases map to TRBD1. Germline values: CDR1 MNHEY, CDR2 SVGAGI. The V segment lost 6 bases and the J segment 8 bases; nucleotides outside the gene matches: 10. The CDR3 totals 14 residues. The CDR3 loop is CASRWTGAAIEAFF. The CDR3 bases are TGTGCCAGCAGATGGACAGGGGCCGCGATAGAAGCTTTCTTT.